These 14 T cell receptor beta chains share one sample of origin, sequenced in a study of CD8+ T cells in alopecia areata (dated by TCRdb to between 2017 and 2018). Libraries were prepared through the immunoSEQ multiplex PCR assay. RNA was extracted from all samples and reverse transcribed into cDNA, which served as template for TCR sequencing. In TCRdb, the immuneACCESS table is reduced to in-frame sequences with V and J assigned. These tables do not hold every clone; where another copy was compared, an unresolved V gene accounts for under half, and the others remain unexplained. This sample has 110,000 or so clones in its table, and approximately 55% of those were observed once. Clones ranked in the top ten supply about 3.7% of the sample. Taken with the paper, the label for time point translates to: around 26 weeks on oral tofacitinib. Interpreted using the paper, the treatment or condition label stands for: oral pan-JAK inhibitor, 5-10 mg twice daily.

Source: CD4+ T cells sorted from blood, taken at week 24, from a patient treated with tofacitinib. The receptors come from a human donor with alopecia areata.

The rearrangement links TRBV29-1 to TRBJ2-7; D possibly corresponds to TRBD1 (6 bases). V was trimmed by 4 bases and J by 2 bases, leaving 9 bases between them. CDR1 is SQVTM and CDR2 is ANQGSEA in the germline V gene. This CDR3 has 12 amino acids. The CDR3 coding sequence is TGCAGCGTTGTACAGGGTCCCTACGAGCAGTACTTC. Translated: CSVVQGPYEQYF.

The genes are TRBV7-6 and TRBJ1-2; possible D gene TRBD1, 5 bases. Germline V gene sequence: CDR1 SGHVS, CDR2 FNYEAQ. Trimming took 4 bases from V and 6 from J, leaving 15 bases between them. CDR3 length equals 14 residues. CDR3 amino acids: CASSSWRGGDGYTF. The CDR3 region has the DNA TGTGCCAGCAGCTCCTGGCGGGGCGGAGATGGCTACACCTTC.

The rearrangement joins TRBV2 to TRBJ2-2; D is undetermined. CDR3 size: 13 residues. The V end was cut by 5 bases, the J end by 0 bases, with 4 bases between. The germline V gene encodes CDR1 SNHLY and CDR2 FYNNEI. The chain's CDR3 is CASSPANTGELFF. CDR3 nucleotide sequence: TGTGCCAGCAGTCCAGCGAACACCGGGGAGCTGTTTTTT.

The chain links TRBV7-9 to TRBJ2-3; 11 nucleotides line up with TRBD2. CDR3 length: 15 residues. V trimming: 5 bases; J trimming: 0 bases; junction bases outside the gene matches: 1. Germline CDR1 is SEHNR and CDR2 is FQNEAQ (reference sequence). The CDR3 DNA reads TGTGCCAGCAGCCGACTAGCGGGGAGCACAGATACGCAGTATTTT. Its translation: CASSRLAGSTDTQYF.

The chain is built from TRBV29-1 and TRBJ2-3; 10 bases are shared with TRBD2. Unmatched junction bases numbered 7, after V lost 8 bases and J lost 2 bases. Germline-derived CDR1 and CDR2 are SQVTM and ANQGSEA. There are 14 residues in the CDR3. CDR3 nucleotide sequence: TGCAGCTCACTAAGCGGGGGGGCCACAGATACGCAGTATTTT. Translating it yields CSSLSGGATDTQYF.

This clone was found a few times. In DNA form, the CDR3 reads TGCGCCAGCAGCTTAAGTAACTATGGCTACACCTTC. This encodes CASSLSNYGYTF. The chain uses TRBV5-1 and TRBJ1-2; D ambiguous. The CDR3 covers 12 residues. Looked up from germline, CDR1 is SGHRS and CDR2 is YFSETQ. Trimming stripped 2 bases from V and 1 base from J, with 3 bases between.

This clone was seen a few times. The rearrangement links TRBV19 to TRBJ2-2; tentatively, D is TRBD1 or TRBD2 (5 bases each). Germline V gene data show CDR1 as LNHDA and CDR2 as SQIVND (reference sequence). Trimming left V 5 bases short and J 6 bases short, with 16 bases between. The CDR3 has 15 residues. The CDR3 bases are TGTGCCAGTAGTCCGGGACCCGGAGGTGCCGGGGAGCTGTTTTTT. Translated: CASSPGPGGAGELFF.

This sequence joins TRBV4-1 and TRBJ2-1, with D possibly matching TRBD2 (5 bases). The V end was cut by 1 base, the J end by 1 base, with 11 bases between. Germline V gene lookup returns CDR1 MGHRA and CDR2 YSYEKL. This CDR3 has 16 residues. CDR3 sequence reads: CASSQVSLVSYNEQFF. CDR3 nucleotide sequence: TGCGCCAGCAGCCAAGTCTCACTAGTGTCCTACAATGAGCAGTTCTTC.

About this clone: At the DNA level, this CDR3 is encoded by other sequences in the same sample as well. V is TRBV5-1 and J is TRBJ2-2; D is uncertain. The germline V and J ends were trimmed by 0 bases and 2 bases, with 5 bases remaining between them. The CDR3 extends over 14 amino acids. CDR1 and CDR2 from the germline V gene are SGHRS and YFSETQ. The CDR3 nucleotides read TGCGCCAGCAGCTTGGGAGGAAACACCGGGGAGCTGTTTTTT. This encodes CASSLGGNTGELFF.

This chain links TRBV29-1 with TRBJ2-3; 14 bases match TRBD2. With 7 bases clipped from V and 7 bases from J, the junction kept 10 bases outside the gene matches. Germline values: CDR1 SQVTM, CDR2 ANQGSEA. The CDR3 runs 15 residues. This CDR3 is CSDRLAGGPGNTQYF. The CDR3 region has the DNA TGCAGCGACCGACTAGCGGGGGGGCCGGGGAATACGCAGTATTTT.

This clone has more than one count but fewer than ten. V is TRBV5-6 and J is TRBJ2-7; the D is unclear. V gave up 2 bases and J gave up 6 bases, with 9 bases separating them. CDR1 is SGHDT, CDR2 YYEEEE, per germline. The CDR3 sequence is 12 residues long. CDR3 bases: TGTGCCAGCAGCTTATGGGGAATCGAGCAGTACTTC. This encodes CASSLWGIEQYF.

This clone was counted once. The chain is built from TRBV2 and TRBJ1-2; no clear D. Deletions cut 4 bases from V and 4 bases from J, with 4 bases between. There are 11 residues in the CDR3. Germline V gene sequence: CDR1 SNHLY, CDR2 FYNNEI. The CDR3 bases are TGTGCCAGCAGTGGGGTCTATGGCTACACCTTC. Protein product: CASSGVYGYTF. The full variable domain, in which reference TRBV2 and TRBJ1-2 provide the parts outside the CDR3, is EPEVTQTPSHQVTQMGQEVILRCVPISNHLYFYWYRQILGQKVEFLVSFYNNEISEKSEIFDDQFSVERPDGSNFTLKIRSTKLEDSAMYFCASSGVYGYTFGSGTRLTVV.

The gene calls are TRBV7-2 and TRBJ2-5; unclear D gene. CDR1 is SGHTA, CDR2 FQGNSA, per germline. V was clipped by 2 bases and J by 2 bases, with 12 bases between them. The CDR3 totals 15 residues. The CDR3, as DNA: TGTGCCAGCAGCTTATTATACGGGTCGCAAGAGACCCAGTACTTC. Translating gives CASSLLYGSQETQYF.

The chain links TRBV29-1 to TRBJ2-5; D gene unclear. V was pared by 7 bases and J by 5 bases, with 14 bases between. CDR1 is SQVTM, CDR2 ANQGSEA, per germline. This CDR3 comprises 12 residues. The CDR3 sequence: CSANHDAETQYF. Written as DNA, the CDR3 is TGCAGCGCCAACCACGATGCGGAGACCCAGTACTTC.